The 13 T cell receptor beta chains in this list originate from one sample, sequenced in a study of early T cells in non-severe SARS-CoV-2 infection. TCRdb re-analysed the 5' RACE reads in MiXCR, keeping a single row per CDR3 protein. The repertoire holds about 25,000 distinct CDR3 sequences, with about 4.6% as singletons. The sequenced sample consisted of whole blood. The receptors shown here come from an adult who was a healthcare worker with PCR-confirmed SARS-CoV-2 infection or an uninfected control (not recorded which).

This clonotype was counted at least ten times. The chain recombines TRBV20-1 with TRBJ2-1; 12 bases are a match to TRBD2. The germline gives CDR1 DFQATT, CDR2 SNEGSKA (reference sequence). J was trimmed by 5 bases and V by 6 bases; bases with no gene match: 2. This CDR3 is 13 amino acids long. The CDR3 region has the DNA TGCAGTGCCTGGACTAGCGGGAACAATGAGCAGTTCTTC. Amino acid sequence: CSAWTSGNNEQFF.

This clonotype came up many times. DNA of the CDR3: TGTGCCGGACTAGCGGGAGGGCCTCGAAGCACCGGGGAGCTGTTTTTT. It is translated as CAGLAGGPRSTGELFF. V gene TRBV7-9 combines with J gene TRBJ2-2; 15 nucleotides match TRBD2. The CDR3 covers 16 residues. CDR1 and CDR2 (germline): SEHNR, FQNEAQ (reference sequence). V shed 11 bases and J 4 bases; nucleotides not matched to a gene: 8. Using reference TRBV7-9 and TRBJ2-2 for the parts outside the CDR3, the full variable domain is DTGVSQNPRHKITKRGQNVTFRCDPISEHNRLYWYRQTLGQGPEFLTYFQNEAQLEKSRLLSDRFSAERPKGSFSTLEIQRTEQGDSAMYLCAGLAGGPRSTGELFFGEGSRLTVL.

The sample holds many counts of this clonotype. The chain couples TRBV12-3 or TRBV12-4 to TRBJ2-1; no clear D gene. The CDR3 runs 14 residues. Deletions cut 1 base from V and 8 bases from J, with 12 bases between. CDR3 region: CASSLERLADEQFF. DNA of the CDR3: TGTGCCAGCAGTTTAGAGCGCCTTGCCGATGAGCAGTTCTTC.

This clonotype was seen a few times. This chain connects TRBV27 to TRBJ1-5; possible D gene TRBD1, 6 bases. Between the trimmed V and J ends, which lost 5 bases and 2 bases, there was a span of 13 bases. Per germline, CDR1 MNHEY and CDR2 SMNVEV (reference sequence). The CDR3 is 15 residues long. Written as DNA, the CDR3 is TGTGCCAGCAGTAAGACAGGCGACGGCAATCAGCCCCAGCATTTT. It codes for CASSKTGDGNQPQHF.

This clonotype was seen at least ten times. The rearrangement uses TRBV20-1 and TRBJ2-3; 10 bases are shared with TRBD2. The CDR3 runs to 15 residues. CDR1 is DFQATT, CDR2 SNEGSKA, per germline (reference sequence). J gave up 1 base and V 0 bases, and 1 base lay outside the gene matches. CDR3 residues: CSAREGTSGTDTQYF. The CDR3 DNA is TGCAGTGCTAGAGAGGGGACTAGCGGCACAGATACGCAGTATTTT.

This clonotype showed up many times. V usage is TRBV29-1 and J usage is TRBJ2-7; TRBD1 might be the D (6 bases). The CDR3 is 13 residues long. CDR1 is SQVTM, CDR2 ANQGSEA, per germline. The V gene lost 4 bases and the J gene lost 0 bases, with 10 bases spanning the gap. In DNA, the CDR3 is TGCAGCGTTGTTAGGGGGTTCTCCTACGAGCAGTACTTC. This sequence encodes CSVVRGFSYEQYF.

Relative to its sample, this clonotype is medium-sized. The chain employs TRBV4-3 and TRBJ2-5; 7 bases are shared with TRBD1. This CDR3 spans 14 amino acids. Germline V gives CDR1 LGHNA, CDR2 YSLEER. V dropped 4 bases and J dropped 2; count of bases not matched to a gene: 4. The CDR3 nucleotides are TGCGCCAGCAGCCTGACAGGGAGACAAGAGACCCAGTACTTC. Protein: CASSLTGRQETQYF.

The chain employs TRBV20-1 and TRBJ2-3, with a weak D call TRBD2 (5 bases). The CDR3 is made up of 13 amino acids. The germline V gene encodes CDR1 DFQATT and CDR2 SNEGSKA (reference sequence). V was clipped by 8 bases and J by 1 base, with 13 bases between them. CDR3 sequence reads: CSLTLAGTDTQYF. DNA of the CDR3: TGCAGTCTAACGCTAGCAGGCACAGATACGCAGTATTTT.

This clonotype was recorded at least ten times. The gene calls are TRBV7-8 and TRBJ2-1, with 7 bases identical to TRBD2. V shed 5 bases and J 3 bases; nucleotides not matched to a gene: 10. Germline CDR1 reads SGHVS; CDR2 reads FQNEAQ. The CDR3 totals 16 residues. The CDR3 spells CASSKIIAGGYNEQFF. For the CDR3, the DNA is TGTGCCAGCAGCAAGATAATAGCGGGTGGCTACAATGAGCAGTTCTTC.

Only a few counts were recorded for this clonotype. The chain has TRBV11-3 and TRBJ2-7; TRBD1 matches at 7 bases. V dropped 5 bases and J dropped 0; count of bases not matched to a gene: 4. This CDR3 has 14 amino acids. Looked up from germline, CDR1 is SGHNT and CDR2 is YENEEA. CDR3 residues: CASSRDRGSYEQYV. In DNA, the CDR3 is TGTGCCAGCAGCCGGGACAGAGGCTCCTACGAGCAGTACGTC.

This clonotype was detected many times. This chain uses TRBV6-1 with TRBJ1-5, with a possible D match to TRBD1 (5 bases). The CDR3 runs to 11 residues. The germline V gene encodes CDR1 MNHNS and CDR2 SASEGT. V lost 7 bases to trimming and J lost 11 bases, with 12 bases between them. The CDR3 coding sequence is TGTGCCAGCAACCAAGCGGGGGCCCAGCATTTT. Its protein product is CASNQAGAQHF.

This clonotype was detected only a few times. The chain couples TRBV28 to TRBJ2-3; 10 positions match TRBD2. This CDR3 comprises 15 residues. With V trimmed by 3 bases and J by 3 bases, 3 bases remained unmatched. Germline V gene data show CDR1 as MDHEN and CDR2 as SYDVKM. In DNA form, the CDR3 reads TGTGCCAGCAGTTTGGCTAGCGGGGGTACAGATACGCAGTATTTT. Protein: CASSLASGGTDTQYF.

This clonotype was counted at least ten times. The chain has TRBV5-1 and TRBJ2-7, with 7 nucleotides matching TRBD1. There are 15 residues in the CDR3. Trimming removed 0 bases from V and 2 bases from J; junction bases left unmatched: 5. The V gene's germline CDR1 is SGHRS and CDR2 YFSETQ. CDR3 amino acids: CASSLAPGQAYEQYV. CDR3 nucleotides: TGCGCCAGCAGCTTGGCCCCAGGACAGGCCTACGAGCAGTACGTC.